This record concerns one TCR beta chain sequence. What antigen it recognizes has not been identified. A clone one base away is much larger, so this may be a read error. This entry is derived from a study of response to subunit inactivated influenza vaccine (dated by TCRdb to the late 2010s). A note on the overall study: To follow how T cells responded to a trivalent subunit inactivated influenza vaccine, the researchers relied on deep quantitative profiling of the T cell receptor repertoire. Broader findings and caveats from the paper: The authors proposed that each seasonal influenza vaccination may bring in only a limited number of new T cells.

The CDR3 goes from the cysteine to the phenylalanine over 13 residues. The DNA shown is the 39-base CDR3, in frame from base 1. V lost 5 bases and J lost 3 bases; the stretch between them is 10 bases long. Library creation used RT-PCR. The run used an Illumina HiSeq 2500. TCRdb itself trimmed the public reads at Q25 with fastp, ran MiXCR and retained productive beta chains. All rows with the same CDR3 protein become a single entry with the most common DNA and genes. The sample table lists over 750,000 distinct CDR3 sequences, 21% of them with a count of one. The ten largest clones add up to roughly a tenth of the sample.

The TCR sequence derives from a man in his fifties who received an inactivated influenza vaccine. Donor details come from another sample of the same person, matched by shared clones. The sequence is built from TRBV12-3 or TRBV12-4 and TRBJ2-5; the best D guess is TRBD1, with 6 bases matching. Sequencing used PBMCs from blood, obtained 4 to 6 days after vaccination. The CDR3 in this case is CASSRQVKETQYF. DNA sequence: TGTGCCAGCAGTCGACAGGTCAAAGAGACCCAGTACTTC.